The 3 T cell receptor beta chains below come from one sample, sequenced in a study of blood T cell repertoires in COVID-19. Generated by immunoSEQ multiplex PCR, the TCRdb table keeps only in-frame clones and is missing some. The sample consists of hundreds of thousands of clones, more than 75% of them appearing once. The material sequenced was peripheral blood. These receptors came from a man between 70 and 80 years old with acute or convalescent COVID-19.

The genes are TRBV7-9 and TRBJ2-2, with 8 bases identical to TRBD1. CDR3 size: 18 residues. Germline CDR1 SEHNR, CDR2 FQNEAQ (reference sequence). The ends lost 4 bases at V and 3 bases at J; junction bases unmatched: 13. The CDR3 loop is CASSSARTGPGYTGELFF. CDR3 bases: TGTGCCAGCAGCTCCGCTAGGACAGGGCCGGGATACACCGGGGAGCTGTTTTTT.

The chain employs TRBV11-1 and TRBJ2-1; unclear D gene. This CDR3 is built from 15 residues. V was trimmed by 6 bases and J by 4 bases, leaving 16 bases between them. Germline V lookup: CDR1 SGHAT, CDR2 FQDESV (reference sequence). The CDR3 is CASSLESGSYNEQFF. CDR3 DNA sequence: TGTGCCAGCAGTTTGGAGTCCGGCTCGTACAATGAGCAGTTCTTC. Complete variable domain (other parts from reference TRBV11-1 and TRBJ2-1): EAEVAQSPRYKITEKSQAVAFWCDPISGHATLYWYRQILGQGPELLVQFQDESVVDDSQLPKDRFSAERLKGVDSTLKIQPAELGDSAMYLCASSLESGSYNEQFFGPGTRLTVL.

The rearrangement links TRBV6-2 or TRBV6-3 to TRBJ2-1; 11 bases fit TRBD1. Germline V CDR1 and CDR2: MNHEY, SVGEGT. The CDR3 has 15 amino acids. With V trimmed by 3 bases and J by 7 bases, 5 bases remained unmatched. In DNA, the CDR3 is TGTGCCAGCAGTTATTGGGGACAGGGGGGAAATGAGCAGTTCTTC. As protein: CASSYWGQGGNEQFF.